What follows describes a single TCR beta chain. The CDR3 has 14 amino acids. Germline V lookup: CDR1 SGHNT, CDR2 YYREEE (reference sequence). J lost 5 bases, V lost 4 bases, and 8 bases had no gene match. The record originates from a study of blood T cell repertoires in COVID-19. In the study overall: Collection of acute and convalescent COVID-19 samples took place in the United States, Italy and Spain. In each case, the material was cDNA or gDNA derived from T cells, B-cell-depleted T cells, or PBMCs.

As processed by the authors: Cell counts per sample came from amplifying reference gene primers. Produced via immunoSEQ multiplex PCR; TCRdb's table is partial and in-frame only. That table supplies the V and J calls and clone size; D and trimming were determined from the DNA. This sample has 200,000 to 300,000 clones, with 75% to 90% found just once. The chain is built from TRBV5-4 and TRBJ1-2, with 7 bases that match TRBD1. The receptor's source is a man aged 25-45 years with active or convalescent COVID-19. Sequencing input: peripheral blood. CDR3 region: CASSVGQMKYGYTF. CDR3 coding DNA: TGTGCCAGCAGCGTGGGACAGATGAAATATGGCTACACCTTC.